The sequence of this TCR beta chain was determined in a study of regulatory T cells in long-lasting Graves disease. Specified time point: persistent/refractory GD, antithyroid drugs over 5 years with positive TRAb. From PBMCs, RNA was extracted and then used to make the TCR library. The CDR3 consists of 12 residues. Germline CDR1 and CDR2: DFQATT and SNEGSKA (reference sequence). Trimming took 7 bases from V and 6 from J, leaving 16 bases between them. Construction of TCR beta libraries relied on iRepertoire HTBI primers and on Arm-PCR targeting CDR3 regions. TCRdb re-derived calls from the multiplex PCR reads in MiXCR, one entry per CDR3 protein. The sample shows a few hundred thousand distinct CDR3 sequences, 23% of them seen only once.

The chain has TRBV20-1 and TRBJ2-7; TRBD2 is a possible D gene (6 bases). The input for sequencing was peripheral blood mononuclear cells (PBMCs), taken when the disease was refractory, from a patient treated with antithyroid drugs. The TCR comes from a female donor with Graves disease. The CDR3 reads CSGGNQGGEQYF. The CDR3 nucleotides are TGCAGTGGGGGGAATCAGGGAGGCGAGCAGTACTTC.